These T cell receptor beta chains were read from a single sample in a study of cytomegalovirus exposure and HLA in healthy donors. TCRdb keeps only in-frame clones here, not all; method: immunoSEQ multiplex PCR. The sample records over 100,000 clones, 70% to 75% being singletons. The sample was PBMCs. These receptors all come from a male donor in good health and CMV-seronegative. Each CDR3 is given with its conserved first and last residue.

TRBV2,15,CASSDPGGERETQYF
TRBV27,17,CAGSPRTGLGYSKGYTF
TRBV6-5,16,CASSYLGTGYRDTQYF
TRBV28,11,CASSFGGELFF
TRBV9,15,CASSPAVSSYNEQFF
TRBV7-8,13,CASSLRRRDTQYF
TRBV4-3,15,CASSQDGGNTGELFF
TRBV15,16,CATSGMWRGNTGELFF
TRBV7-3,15,CASSRTSGSYNEQFF
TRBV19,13,CASSWRAGESMGF
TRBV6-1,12,CATDRVYNEQFF
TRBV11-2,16,CASSFEGRGSYNEQFF
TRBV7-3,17,CASSSPRGGHNTGELFF
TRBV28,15,CASSPPAGASYEQYF
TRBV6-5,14,CASRPTGGNTEAFF
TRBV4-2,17,CASSQDRERGRFYEQYF
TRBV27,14,CASSPDRPKNGYTF
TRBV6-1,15,CASSRRLSELSGYTF
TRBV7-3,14,CASSPGGGNYGYTF